This TCR beta chain came from a study of cytomegalovirus exposure and HLA in healthy donors. The sample holds one count of this clone. V dropped 6 bases and J dropped 2; count of bases not matched to a gene: 8. Germline-derived CDR1 and CDR2 are MNHNS and SASEGT. The CDR3 has 15 residues. Primers included in the PCR were 60 Vbeta and 13 Jbeta primers. TCRdb keeps only in-frame clones here, not all; method: immunoSEQ multiplex PCR. The repertoire consists of about 170,000 clones, with nearly 80% occurring once and the leading ten covering 6.3%. Sequences were obtained from PBMCs. The chain combines TRBV6-1 with TRBJ2-3; 7 bases are a match to TRBD2. The origin of this receptor is a man aged 40-49 years in good health and CMV-seropositive. Here the CDR3 reads CASRAAGPPTDTQYF. The DNA for the CDR3 is TGTGCCAGCAGAGCAGCGGGACCACCCACAGATACGCAGTATTTT.